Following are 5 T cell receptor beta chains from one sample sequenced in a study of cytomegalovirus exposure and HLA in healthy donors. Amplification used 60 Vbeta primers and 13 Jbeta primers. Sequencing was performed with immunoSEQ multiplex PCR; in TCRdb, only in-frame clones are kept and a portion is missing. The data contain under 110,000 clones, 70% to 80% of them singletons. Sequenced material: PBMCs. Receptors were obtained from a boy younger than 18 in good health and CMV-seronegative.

The CDR3 sequence is CASSPLTGGDGYTF. The CDR3 bases are TGTGCCAGCTCACCCCTGACAGGGGGGGATGGCTACACCTTC. The chain employs TRBV18 and TRBJ1-2; TRBD1 matches 9 bases. The germline V gene has CDR1 KGHSH and CDR2 LQKENI. CDR3 length: 14 amino acids. The trim removed 3 bases at V and 6 bases at J, leaving 5 bases unmatched.

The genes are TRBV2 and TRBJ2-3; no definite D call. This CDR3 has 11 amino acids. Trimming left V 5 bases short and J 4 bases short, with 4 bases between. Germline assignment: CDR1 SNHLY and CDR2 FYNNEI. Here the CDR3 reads CASSRADTQYF. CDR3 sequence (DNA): TGTGCCAGCAGTCGGGCAGATACGCAGTATTTT.

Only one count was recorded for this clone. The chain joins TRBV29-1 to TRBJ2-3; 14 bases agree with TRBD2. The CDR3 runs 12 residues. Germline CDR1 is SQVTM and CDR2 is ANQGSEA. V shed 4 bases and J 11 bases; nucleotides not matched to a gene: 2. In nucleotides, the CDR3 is TGCAGCGTTGGGACTAGCGGGGGGCTGCAGTATTTT. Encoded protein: CSVGTSGGLQYF.

The CDR3 sequence is CASSPGPGGEQYF. As DNA, the CDR3 is TGCGCCAGCAGCCCCGGGCCGGGGGGCGAGCAGTACTTC. The J gene is TRBJ2-7, the V gene TRBV4-1; 7 bases line up with TRBD2. Trimming cost V 4 bases and J 6 bases; bases outside gene matches: 6. The V gene's germline CDR1 is MGHRA and CDR2 YSYEKL. The CDR3 has 13 amino acids.

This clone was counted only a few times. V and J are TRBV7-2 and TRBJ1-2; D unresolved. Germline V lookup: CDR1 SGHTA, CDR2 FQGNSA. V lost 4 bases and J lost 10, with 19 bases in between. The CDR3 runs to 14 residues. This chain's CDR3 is CASSSLFPLVAYTF. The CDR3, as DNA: TGTGCCAGCAGCTCACTTTTCCCTCTGGTTGCCTACACCTTC. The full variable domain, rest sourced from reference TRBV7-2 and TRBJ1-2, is GAGVSQSPSNKVTEKGKDVELRCDPISGHTALYWYRQSLGQGLEFLIYFQGNSAPDKSGLPSDRFSAERTGGSVSTLTIQRTQQEDSAVYLCASSSLFPLVAYTFGSGTRLTVV.